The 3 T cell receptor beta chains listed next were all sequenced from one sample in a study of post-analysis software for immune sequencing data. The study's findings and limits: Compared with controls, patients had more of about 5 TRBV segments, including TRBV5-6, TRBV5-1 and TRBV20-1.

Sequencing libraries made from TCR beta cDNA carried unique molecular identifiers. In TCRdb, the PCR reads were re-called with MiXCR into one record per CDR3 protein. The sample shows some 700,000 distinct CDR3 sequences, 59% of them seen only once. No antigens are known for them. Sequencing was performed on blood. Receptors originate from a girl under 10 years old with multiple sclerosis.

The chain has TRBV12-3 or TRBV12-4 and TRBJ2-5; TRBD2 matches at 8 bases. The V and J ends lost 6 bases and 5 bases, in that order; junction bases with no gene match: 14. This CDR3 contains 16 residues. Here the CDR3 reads CASRKSGTRGWETQYF. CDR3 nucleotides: TGTGCCAGCAGAAAATCCGGGACTAGGGGGTGGGAGACCCAGTACTTC.

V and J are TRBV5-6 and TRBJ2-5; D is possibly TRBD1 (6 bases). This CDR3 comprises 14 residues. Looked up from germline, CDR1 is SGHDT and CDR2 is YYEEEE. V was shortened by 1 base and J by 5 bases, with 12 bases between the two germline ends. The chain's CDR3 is CASSLIWQGETQYF. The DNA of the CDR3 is TGTGCCAGCAGCTTGATTTGGCAGGGGGAGACCCAGTACTTC.

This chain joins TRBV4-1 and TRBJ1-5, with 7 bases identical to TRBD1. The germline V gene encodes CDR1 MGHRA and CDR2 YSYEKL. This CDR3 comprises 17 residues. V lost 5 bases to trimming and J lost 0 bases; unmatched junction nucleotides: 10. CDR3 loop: CASSSFGTALSNQPQHF. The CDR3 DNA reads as TGCGCCAGCAGCTCATTCGGGACAGCTCTTAGCAATCAGCCCCAGCATTTT.